What follows are 12 T cell receptor beta chains derived from one specimen sequenced in a study of blood T cell repertoires in COVID-19. TCRdb's table, derived via immunoSEQ multiplex PCR, lists solely in-frame clones and lacks some. This sample carries about 67,000 clones, approximately 88% of them seen once, and the ten largest clones take 0.95% to 1.5%. Sequencing was performed on peripheral blood. The source is a woman between 55 and 75 years old with acute or convalescent COVID-19.

The CDR3 is CASGGTGMNTEAFF. DNA for the CDR3: TGTGCCAGCGGGGGGACAGGGATGAACACTGAAGCTTTCTTT. The V and J genes are TRBV6-6 and TRBJ1-1; TRBD1 agrees at 9 bases. CDR1 and CDR2 (germline): MNHNY, SVGAGI (reference sequence). The CDR3 totals 14 residues. The V and J ends lost 8 bases and 0 bases, in that order; junction bases with no gene match: 4.

This clone occurred once. The chain joins TRBV11-2 to TRBJ2-3, with D perhaps matching TRBD2 (5 bases). The CDR3 spans 14 residues. V was shortened by 4 bases and J by 4 bases, with 12 bases between the two germline ends. CDR1 is SGHAT, CDR2 FQNNGV, per germline. The DNA for the CDR3 is TGTGCCAGCAGCTCCCCCGGGGTAGCAGATACGCAGTATTTT. It encodes CASSSPGVADTQYF. The full variable domain, completed using reference TRBV11-2 and TRBJ2-3, is EAGVAQSPRYKIIEKRQSVAFWCNPISGHATLYWYQQILGQGPKLLIQFQNNGVVDDSQLPKDRFSAERLKGVDSTLKIQPAKLEDSAVYLCASSSPGVADTQYFGPGTRLTVL.

V usage is TRBV19 and J usage is TRBJ1-2; 7 bases fit TRBD1. V lost 11 bases and J lost 4; bases outside the gene matches: 10. The germline CDR1 and CDR2 sequences are LNHDA and SQIVND (reference sequence). This CDR3 comprises 13 residues. The CDR3 DNA is TGTGCCCTATCTAGGGGGCTTGGCTATGGCTACACCTTC. This codes for CALSRGLGYGYTF.

This clone is a singleton in its sample. V is TRBV5-1 and J is TRBJ1-6; no firm D call. There are 16 residues in the CDR3. In germline, CDR1 is SGHRS, CDR2 YFSETQ. V lost 0 bases to trimming and J lost 7 bases, with 14 bases between them. The CDR3 here is CASSLEMTLPNSPLHF. In DNA, the CDR3 is TGCGCCAGCAGCTTGGAAATGACATTACCGAATTCACCCCTCCACTTT.

This clone was counted between two and nine times. V and J are TRBV6-6 and TRBJ2-5; the match to TRBD1 covers 9 bases. The germline V gene has CDR1 MNHNY and CDR2 SVGAGI (reference sequence). V shed 5 bases, J shed 4 bases, and the junction held 8 bases outside the gene matches. The CDR3 covers 15 residues. The CDR3 reads CASSRGQGVRETQYF. The CDR3 bases are TGTGCCAGCAGTAGGGGACAGGGAGTTAGAGAGACCCAGTACTTC.

This clone has a single count. CDR3 DNA sequence: TGTGCCAGCAGCCCCGACTTGAATGGCTACACCTTC. Protein product: CASSPDLNGYTF. The rearrangement uses TRBV5-5 and TRBJ1-2, with no clear D. Germline loops: CDR1 SGHKS, CDR2 YYEKEE (reference sequence). This CDR3 spans 12 amino acids. V was trimmed by 4 bases and J by 6 bases, leaving 10 bases between them. The full variable domain, its missing parts supplied by reference TRBV5-5 and TRBJ1-2, is DAGVTQSPTHLIKTRGQQVTLRCSPISGHKSVSWYQQVLGQGPQFIFQYYEKEERGRGNFPDRFSARQFPNYSSELNVNALLLGDSALYLCASSPDLNGYTFGSGTRLTVV.

The chain joins TRBV5-1 to TRBJ2-3, with 7 positions matching TRBD1. CDR1 and CDR2 from the germline V gene are SGHRS and YFSETQ. The CDR3 covers 18 residues. Losses at the gene ends were 4 bases for V and 1 base for J; bases not matched to a gene: 15. The CDR3 coding sequence is TGCGCCAGCAGCATCCCACCTGGACAGGCCTGGGGCACAGATACGCAGTATTTT. Translated, it gives CASSIPPGQAWGTDTQYF. Full variable domain (rest looked up from reference TRBV5-1 and TRBJ2-3): KAGVTQTPRYLIKTRGQQVTLSCSPISGHRSVSWYQQTPGQGLQFLFEYFSETQRNKGNFPGRFSGRQFSNSRSEMNVSTLELGDSALYLCASSIPPGQAWGTDTQYFGPGTRLTVL.

The chain links TRBV7-9 to TRBJ2-1, with 7 nucleotides matching TRBD2. This CDR3 comprises 16 residues. The V segment lost 3 bases and the J segment 1 base; nucleotides outside the gene matches: 6. Germline-derived CDR1 and CDR2 are SEHNR and FQNEAQ (reference sequence). CDR3 sequence reads: CASSFEAGWSYNEQFF. The CDR3 DNA sequence: TGTGCCAGCAGCTTTGAAGCGGGATGGTCCTACAATGAGCAGTTCTTC.

CDR3 DNA sequence: TGTGCCAGCAGCTTAGACGGGGTCGGCACTGAAGCTTTCTTT. This gives the protein CASSLDGVGTEAFF. The chain carries TRBV5-4 and TRBJ1-1; D remains ambiguous. There are 14 residues in the CDR3. The V gene's germline CDR1 is SGHNT and CDR2 YYREEE (reference sequence). V was pared by 2 bases and J by 4 bases, with 12 bases between. Full variable domain (rest looked up from reference TRBV5-4 and TRBJ1-1): ETGVTQSPTHLIKTRGQQVTLRCSSQSGHNTVSWYQQALGQGPQFIFQYYREEENGRGNFPPRFSGLQFPNYSSELNVNALELDDSALYLCASSLDGVGTEAFFGQGTRLTVV.

The chain joins TRBV3-1 (or the pseudogene TRBV3-2) to TRBJ2-5; D ambiguous. V lost 8 bases and J 2 bases, leaving 6 bases between the germline ends. Germline CDR1 LGHDT, CDR2 YNNKEL (reference sequence). This CDR3 is built from 11 residues. CDR3: CASQQQETQYF. The CDR3 nucleotides read TGTGCCAGCCAACAGCAAGAGACCCAGTACTTC.

The chain recombines TRBV7-9 with TRBJ2-7; D perhaps matches TRBD1 (5 bases). The V gene lost 3 bases and the J gene lost 2 bases, with 5 bases spanning the gap. Germline V gene sequence: CDR1 SEHNR, CDR2 FQNEAQ (reference sequence). The CDR3 sequence is 12 residues long. In DNA, the CDR3 is TGTGCCAGCAGCTTGACAGCCTACGAGCAGTACGTC. Translation gives CASSLTAYEQYV.

The V gene is TRBV5-1, the J gene TRBJ1-4; D is unclear. Germline V lookup: CDR1 SGHRS, CDR2 YFSETQ. The length of the CDR3 is 15 residues. Deletions cut 0 bases from V and 5 bases from J, with 11 bases between. For the CDR3, the DNA is TGCGCCAGCAGCTTGGTATCGGCGGGAAATGAAAAACTGTTTTTT. Its protein product is CASSLVSAGNEKLFF.